This T cell receptor (beta chain) was profiled in a study of shared clonotypes between healthy human individuals. The CDR3 has 12 residues. The germline V gene encodes CDR1 SGHTA and CDR2 FQGNSA. V was cut by 7 bases and J by 7 bases, with 14 bases left in between. Repertoires were generated with immunoSEQ multiplex PCR, while TCRdb's copy carries only in-frame clones and drops some. The data show about 1.1 million clones, 70% to 80% seen once. Study observations and caveats: Shared clonotypes across all four donors exceeded non-shared ones in generation probability. Having only a few donors restricted how much genetic and exposure-history diversity was captured.

Healthy HIV-negative adults without recent acute infections or vaccinations served as donors. This clone was seen only once. Antigen: not known. The clonotype comes from a man younger than 35 in good health. Some clones in this sample may be carry-over from other donors' samples. V is TRBV7-2 and J is TRBJ2-7, with D uncertain. Sample: memory CD4+ T cells from PBMCs. The subset: CD45RA-negative fraction. The CDR3 loop is CASTKNLGEQYF. The CDR3 DNA follows: TGTGCCAGCACCAAAAACCTGGGGGAGCAGTACTTC.